Below are 8 T cell receptor beta chains sequenced from a single sample in a study of cytomegalovirus exposure and HLA in healthy donors. Measured with immunoSEQ multiplex PCR; TCRdb has only the in-frame clones, and not every one. The repertoire holds 150,000 to 200,000 clones, approximately 80% seen once, with 13% in the top ten. Sequencing was carried out using PBMCs. All receptors come from a woman aged 25-40 years in good health and CMV-seropositive.

Remarks on this clone: One end of the junction is discordant with germline, which a read error may explain. The chain combines TRBV11-3 with TRBJ2-7; D gene ambiguous. CDR1 and CDR2 from the germline V gene are SGHNT and YENEEA. CDR3 length: 13 residues. The CDR3 DNA follows: TGTGCCAGCAGCCTAGACGCGCCGGGCGAGCAGTACTTC. Its protein is CASSLDAPGEQYF.

The J gene is TRBJ1-1, the V gene TRBV7-9, with D uncertain. CDR3 size: 13 residues. The V gene lost 3 bases and the J gene lost 1 base, with 6 bases spanning the gap. Per germline, CDR1 SEHNR and CDR2 FQNEAQ (reference sequence). This CDR3 is CASSFQSNTEAFF. DNA of the CDR3: TGTGCCAGCAGCTTCCAGTCGAACACTGAAGCTTTCTTT.

This rearrangement joins TRBV5-6 to TRBJ2-5; D unresolved. The CDR3 contains 14 residues. Trimming removed 0 bases at V and 7 bases at J, with 13 bases between. The germline CDR1 and CDR2 sequences are SGHDT and YYEEEE. In nucleotides, the CDR3 is TGTGCCAGCAGCTTGGCATCGATCTCGGGGACCCAGTACTTC. The encoded protein is CASSLASISGTQYF.

This chain links TRBV5-1 with TRBJ1-4; the D is unclear. Trimming shortened V by 0 bases and J by 5 bases, and 11 bases separated the two germline ends. Per germline, CDR1 SGHRS and CDR2 YFSETQ. This CDR3 has 15 amino acids. CDR3 amino acids: CASSLDVRGNEKLFF. As DNA, the CDR3 is TGCGCCAGCAGCTTGGATGTCAGAGGGAATGAAAAACTGTTTTTT.

The V gene is TRBV20-1, the J gene TRBJ2-3; D is uncertain. V gave up 2 bases and J gave up 3 bases, with 3 bases separating them. CDR1 and CDR2 from the germline V gene are DFQATT and SNEGSKA (reference sequence). The CDR3 totals 11 residues. This chain's CDR3 is CSARYTDTQYF. The DNA for the CDR3 is TGCAGTGCTAGATATACAGATACGCAGTATTTT.

The chain joins TRBV12-5 to TRBJ1-1, with D possibly matching TRBD1 (6 bases). V was clipped by 9 bases and J by 3 bases, with 20 bases between them. This CDR3 has 15 amino acids. Germline lookup yields CDR1 LGHNT and CDR2 FRNRAP. CDR3 sequence (DNA): TGTGCTAGCCTCCCCCCGGACAGAGTCGACACTGAAGCTTTCTTT. The encoded protein is CASLPPDRVDTEAFF.

The chain employs TRBV14 and TRBJ2-7; TRBD2 matches at 11 bases. The ends lost 2 bases at V and 0 bases at J; junction bases unmatched: 12. CDR1 and CDR2 from the germline V gene are SGHDN and FVKESK. The CDR3 has 19 amino acids. CDR3 in DNA: TGTGCCAGCAGCCAATCACACGGGACTAGCGGCAGGAGCTCCTACGAGCAGTACTTC. Amino acid sequence: CASSQSHGTSGRSSYEQYF.

The V call is TRBV29-1, the J call TRBJ2-3; D is uncertain. This CDR3 is built from 13 residues. The V end lost 3 bases, the J end lost 0 bases, and 7 bases lay between the germline ends. The germline gives CDR1 SQVTM, CDR2 ANQGSEA. CDR3 region: CSVDSASTDTQYF. CDR3 bases: TGCAGCGTTGACTCAGCGAGCACAGATACGCAGTATTTT.